The rows below give T cell receptor beta chains drawn from one sample of a study of cytomegalovirus exposure and HLA in healthy donors. The assay was immunoSEQ multiplex PCR, and TCRdb's table has in-frame clones only and misses some. The profile shows roughly 98,000 clones, roughly nine tenths of them singletons. The sequencing sample was made of PBMCs. These receptors originate from a man aged 18 to 30 in good health and CMV-seropositive. Each CDR3 is given with its conserved first and last residue. D genes are given only for firm matches. Not every row has a clone size; where given, it reads once, few, many or a size class.

>TRBV10-3|TRBJ2-4|-|-
TGTGCCATCAGTGATTTTTCTGGGGGCGACCTAGCCAAAAACATTCAGTACTTC
CAISDFSGGDLAKNIQYF
>TRBV11-2|TRBJ2-3|-|-
TGTGCCAGCAGCCCAAGCTCAGATACGCAGTATTTT
CASSPSSDTQYF
>TRBV29-1|TRBJ2-7|-|TRBD2
TGCAGCGTTGAAGGTTCCGGGACTAGCGGGGACTCGGAGCAGTACTTC
CSVEGSGTSGDSEQYF
>TRBV6-5|TRBJ2-7|-|TRBD1
TGTGCCAGCAGTTCGGACAGGGCCAGCTGGGCCTACGAGCAGTACTTC
CASSSDRASWAYEQYF
>TRBV5-4|TRBJ2-1|-|TRBD2
TGTGCCAGCAGCTTGATGGTCGGGAGGGGCTCCTACAATGAGCAGTTCTTC
CASSLMVGRGSYNEQFF
>TRBV12-1|TRBJ2-5|-|-
TGTGCCAGCAGCTCCCGACTAGCGCGTGGGGAAGAGACCCAGTACTTC
CASSSRLARGEETQYF
>TRBV25-1|TRBJ2-5|-|TRBD1
TGTGCCAGCAGTGACCATGGTTCCGGGACAGGGGCGGAGACCCAGTACTTC
CASSDHGSGTGAETQYF
>TRBV19|TRBJ1-6|-|TRBD1
TGTGCCAGTAGTATAGTAGGGACAGGGGTTTCACCCCTCCACTTT
CASSIVGTGVSPLHF
>TRBV9|TRBJ2-4|-|-
TGTGCCAGCAGCGTAGCGAGTAGAGGGGGCATTCAGTACTTC
CASSVASRGGIQYF
>TRBV7-3|TRBJ2-1|-|-
TGTGCCAGCAGCCCTTACCCTTTATTGGGGCCGAACAATGAGCAGTTCTTC
CASSPYPLLGPNNEQFF
>TRBV19|TRBJ2-7|-|TRBD2
TGTGCCAGTAGTTCCCCGGGACTAGCCTACGAGCAGTACTTC
CASSSPGLAYEQYF
>TRBV5-4|TRBJ2-7|-|TRBD2
TGTGCCAGCAGCTTGGCCTCGGGGGGGTACGAGCAGTACTTC
CASSLASGGYEQYF
>TRBV5-6|TRBJ2-7|medium-sized|TRBD2
TGTGCCAGCAGCTCAACAAGAACCCCGGGACTAGGGTACTCCTACGAGCAGTACTTC
CASSSTRTPGLGYSYEQYF
>TRBV6-5|TRBJ2-4|-|-
TGTGCCAGCAGGCCCGGGAGAGCCAAAAACATTCAGTACTTC
CASRPGRAKNIQYF
>TRBV7-2|TRBJ1-6|-|-
TGTGCCAGCAGCTTAGCCGGGTCCCAAGCCCATTCACCCCTCCACTTT
CASSLAGSQAHSPLHF